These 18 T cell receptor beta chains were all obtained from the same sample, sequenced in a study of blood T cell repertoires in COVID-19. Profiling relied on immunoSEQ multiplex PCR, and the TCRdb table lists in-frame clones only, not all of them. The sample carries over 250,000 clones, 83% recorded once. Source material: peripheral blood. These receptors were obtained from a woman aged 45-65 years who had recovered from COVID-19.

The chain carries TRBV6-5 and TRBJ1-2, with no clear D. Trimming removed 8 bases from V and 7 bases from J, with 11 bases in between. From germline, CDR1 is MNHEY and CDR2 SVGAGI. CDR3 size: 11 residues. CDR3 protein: CASRDSFGYTF. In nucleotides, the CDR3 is TGTGCCAGCCGCGATTCGTTTGGCTACACCTTC.

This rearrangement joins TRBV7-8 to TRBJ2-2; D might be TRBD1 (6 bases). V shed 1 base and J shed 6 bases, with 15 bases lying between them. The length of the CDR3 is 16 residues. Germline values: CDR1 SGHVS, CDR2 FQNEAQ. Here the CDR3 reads CASSLGPGVDAGELFF. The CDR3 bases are TGTGCCAGCAGCTTAGGTCCAGGGGTGGACGCCGGGGAGCTGTTTTTT.

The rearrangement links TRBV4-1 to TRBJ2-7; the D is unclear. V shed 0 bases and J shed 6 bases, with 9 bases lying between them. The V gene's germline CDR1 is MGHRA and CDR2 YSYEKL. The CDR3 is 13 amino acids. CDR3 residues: CASSQDLAFEQYF. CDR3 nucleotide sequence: TGCGCCAGCAGCCAAGACCTCGCGTTCGAGCAGTACTTC.

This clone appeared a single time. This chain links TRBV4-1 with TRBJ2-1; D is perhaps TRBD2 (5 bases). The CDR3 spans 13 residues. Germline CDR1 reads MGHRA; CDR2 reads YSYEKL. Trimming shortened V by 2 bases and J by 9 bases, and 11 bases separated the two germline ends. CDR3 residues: CASSQPSSIEQFF. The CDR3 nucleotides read TGCGCCAGCAGCCAACCCTCTAGCATTGAGCAGTTCTTC.

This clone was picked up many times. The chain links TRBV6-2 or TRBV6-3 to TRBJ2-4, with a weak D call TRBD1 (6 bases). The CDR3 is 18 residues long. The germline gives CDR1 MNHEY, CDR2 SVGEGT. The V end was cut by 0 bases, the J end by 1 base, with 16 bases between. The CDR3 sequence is CASSYSWGRGRAKNIQYF. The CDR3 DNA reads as TGTGCCAGCAGTTACTCGTGGGGGCGCGGCAGGGCCAAAAACATTCAGTACTTC.

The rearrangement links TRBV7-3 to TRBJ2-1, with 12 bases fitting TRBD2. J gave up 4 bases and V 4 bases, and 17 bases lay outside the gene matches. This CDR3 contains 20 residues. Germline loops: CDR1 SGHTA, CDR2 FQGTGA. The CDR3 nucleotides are TGTGCCAGCAGCTCTCCGACTAGCGGGGGTTCCAATGAGAAGTACAATGAGCAGTTCTTC. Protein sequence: CASSSPTSGGSNEKYNEQFF. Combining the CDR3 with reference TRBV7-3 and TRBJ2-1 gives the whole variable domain GAGVSQTPSNKVTEKGKYVELRCDPISGHTALYWYRQSLGQGPEFLIYFQGTGAADDSGLPNDRFFAVRPEGSVSTLKIQRTERGDSAVYLCASSSPTSGGSNEKYNEQFFGPGTRLTVL.

CDR3 loop: CASSPIAGFRRETQYF. The CDR3 DNA follows: TGTGCCAGCAGCCCGATAGCGGGATTCCGGCGGGAGACCCAGTACTTC. The genes are TRBV6-2 or TRBV6-3 and TRBJ2-5, with 8 bases aligning to TRBD2. The CDR3 spans 16 residues. The J segment lost 5 bases and the V segment lost 6 bases, leaving 14 bases of the junction unmatched. The germline V gene encodes CDR1 MNHEY and CDR2 SVGEGT.

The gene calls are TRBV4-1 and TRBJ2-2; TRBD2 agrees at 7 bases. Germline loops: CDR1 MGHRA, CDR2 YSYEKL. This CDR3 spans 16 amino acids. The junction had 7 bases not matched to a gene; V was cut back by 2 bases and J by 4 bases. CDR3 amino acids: CASSQRGGGSTGELFF. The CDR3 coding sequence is TGCGCCAGCAGCCAAAGGGGAGGCGGGAGCACCGGGGAGCTGTTTTTT.

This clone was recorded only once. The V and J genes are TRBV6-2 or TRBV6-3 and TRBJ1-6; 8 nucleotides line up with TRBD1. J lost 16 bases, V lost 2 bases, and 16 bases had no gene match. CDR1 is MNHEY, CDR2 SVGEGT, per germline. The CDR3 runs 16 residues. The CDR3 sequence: CASSYGRPGTGSSLHF. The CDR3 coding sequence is TGTGCCAGCAGTTACGGTCGTCCCGGGACAGGCTCTAGTCTCCACTTT.

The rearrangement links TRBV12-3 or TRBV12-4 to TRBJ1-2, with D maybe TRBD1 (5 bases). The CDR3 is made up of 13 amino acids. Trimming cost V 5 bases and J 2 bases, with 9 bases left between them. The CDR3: CASSLTENYGYTF. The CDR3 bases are TGTGCCAGCAGTCTGACAGAGAACTATGGCTACACCTTC.

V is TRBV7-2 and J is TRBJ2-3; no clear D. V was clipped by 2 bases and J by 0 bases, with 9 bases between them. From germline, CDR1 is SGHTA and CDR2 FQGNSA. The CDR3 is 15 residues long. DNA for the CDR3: TGTGCCAGCAGCTTACAAGCCTCTAGCACAGATACGCAGTATTTT. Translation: CASSLQASSTDTQYF.

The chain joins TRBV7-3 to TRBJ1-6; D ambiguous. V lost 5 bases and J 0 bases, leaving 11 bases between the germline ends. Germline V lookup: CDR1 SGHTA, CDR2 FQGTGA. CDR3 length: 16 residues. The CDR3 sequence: CASSIGESSYNSPLHF. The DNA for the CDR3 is TGTGCCAGCAGCATCGGTGAGAGCTCCTATAATTCACCCCTCCACTTT. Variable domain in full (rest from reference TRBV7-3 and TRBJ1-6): GAGVSQTPSNKVTEKGKYVELRCDPISGHTALYWYRQSLGQGPEFLIYFQGTGAADDSGLPNDRFFAVRPEGSVSTLKIQRTERGDSAVYLCASSIGESSYNSPLHFGNGTRLTVT.

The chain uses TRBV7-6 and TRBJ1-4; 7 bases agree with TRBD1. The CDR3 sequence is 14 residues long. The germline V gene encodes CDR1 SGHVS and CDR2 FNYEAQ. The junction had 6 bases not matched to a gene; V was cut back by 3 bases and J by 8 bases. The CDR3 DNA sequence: TGTGCCAGCAGCTTCGGACAGGCGGGGGAAAAACTGTTTTTT. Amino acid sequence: CASSFGQAGEKLFF.

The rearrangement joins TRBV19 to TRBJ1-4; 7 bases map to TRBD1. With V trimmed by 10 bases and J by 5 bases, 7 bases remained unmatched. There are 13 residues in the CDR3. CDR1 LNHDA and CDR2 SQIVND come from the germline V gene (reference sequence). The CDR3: CATLGQWNEKLFF. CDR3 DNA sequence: TGTGCCACCCTGGGACAGTGGAATGAAAAACTGTTTTTT.

The CDR3, as DNA: TGTGCCACTTCGACAGACTCCTACAATGAGCAGTTCTTC. Translation: CATSTDSYNEQFF. V and J are TRBV10-3 and TRBJ2-1; possibly TRBD1 for D (5 bases). CDR1 is ENHRY, CDR2 SYGVKD, per germline. This CDR3 contains 13 residues. Trimming shortened V by 10 bases and J by 0 bases, and 10 bases separated the two germline ends.

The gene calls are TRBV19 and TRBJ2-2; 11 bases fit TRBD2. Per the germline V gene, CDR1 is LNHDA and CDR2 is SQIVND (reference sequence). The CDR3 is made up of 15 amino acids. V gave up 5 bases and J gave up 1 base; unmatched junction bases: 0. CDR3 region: CASSGLAGNTGELFF. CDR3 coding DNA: TGTGCCAGTAGTGGACTAGCGGGGAACACCGGGGAGCTGTTTTTT.

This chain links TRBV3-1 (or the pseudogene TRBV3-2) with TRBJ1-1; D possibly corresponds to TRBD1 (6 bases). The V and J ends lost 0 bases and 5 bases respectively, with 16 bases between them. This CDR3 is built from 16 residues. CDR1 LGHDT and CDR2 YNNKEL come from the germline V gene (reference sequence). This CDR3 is CASSQDWGGLGTEAFF. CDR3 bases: TGTGCCAGCAGCCAAGATTGGGGGGGCTTGGGTACTGAAGCTTTCTTT.

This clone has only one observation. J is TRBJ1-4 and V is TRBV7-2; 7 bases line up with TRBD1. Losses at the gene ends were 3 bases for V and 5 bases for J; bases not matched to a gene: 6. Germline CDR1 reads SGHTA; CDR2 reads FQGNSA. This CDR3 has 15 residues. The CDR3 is CASSFAAGGNEKLFF. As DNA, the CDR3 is TGTGCCAGCAGCTTCGCAGCAGGGGGAAATGAAAAACTGTTTTTT.